This record concerns one T cell receptor beta chain sequence. This sample is part of a study of T cells expressing NK-cell markers. The CDR3 totals 14 residues. CDR1 and CDR2 from the germline V gene are SGHRS and YFSETQ. From its re-call of the 5' RACE reads, TCRdb lists each CDR3 protein once, without DNA. This sample's table has 350,000 to 500,000 distinct CDR3 sequences. Sample: blood T cells: a sorted CD56 or NKG2C T cell subset, CD4+ or CD8+ T cells, or bulk PBMC T cells (not recorded which). The rearrangement joins TRBV5-1 to TRBJ2-3; TCRdb designates TRBD1, a call that cannot be tested without DNA. The clonotype was recovered from a woman aged 18-70 years in good health. Here the CDR3 reads CASSQGQPTDTQYF.